This T cell receptor (beta chain) is from a study of regulatory T cells in long-lasting Graves disease. The study, taken as a whole, reports: Persistent disease was associated with favored TRBV28 usage and with favored use of TRBJ1-2 and TRBJ2-5. The study found lower TCR diversity in persistent Graves' patients than in newly diagnosed ones.

CDR1 is MDHEN and CDR2 is SYDVKM in the germline V gene. V lost 6 bases and J lost 6; bases outside the gene matches: 4. The CDR3 has 13 residues. The authors built TCR beta libraries using iRepertoire HTBI primers and Arm-PCR of CDR3 regions. MiXCR was run by TCRdb on the multiplex PCR reads, yielding one entry per CDR3 protein. This sample has about 430,000 distinct CDR3 sequences, with approximately 15% found just once. The time point denotes: newly diagnosed GD, antithyroid drugs for less than 3 months. RNA from PBMCs was the source of the TCR library. About this clonotype: Its antigen is as yet unknown.

The sample also formed part of further work on T cells in Graves' hyperthyroidism and ophthalmopathy. That report notes: A first-round RT-PCR of the TCR CDR3 used the HTBI primer set. Within blood appeared most thyroid clonotypes that had expanded above 0.001.

The material was peripheral blood mononuclear cells (PBMCs), obtained at new diagnosis, from a patient treated with antithyroid drugs. This chain uses TRBV28 with TRBJ1-4; 7 bases match TRBD1. This TCR was recovered from a woman in her 40s with Graves disease. The CDR3 DNA is TGTGCCAGCAGAGTACAGGGGTATGAAAAACTGTTTTTT. Its protein is CASRVQGYEKLFF.